These 20 T cell receptor beta chains came from one sample sequenced in a study of molecular identifiers for immune sequencing clone quantification. Each CDR3 protein gets one entry after TCRdb re-called the PCR reads with MiXCR. The table records 460,000 or so distinct CDR3 sequences, around 23% of them present only once. Source material: naive CD8+ T cells from blood, with Jurkat cell RNA spiked in. The subset: FACS-sorted CD8+CD4-CCR7+CD45RA+ naive T cells. The source of these receptors is a human donor in good health. Some libraries in this study had Jurkat cell RNA spiked in.

This clonotype was observed a handful of times. The genes are TRBV27 and TRBJ2-2; 11 bases line up with TRBD2. V dropped 5 bases and J dropped 6; count of bases not matched to a gene: 11. This CDR3 region has 17 residues. The V gene's germline CDR1 is MNHEY and CDR2 SMNVEV (reference sequence). CDR3 sequence: CASSPMQTSGDAGELFF. The CDR3, as DNA: TGTGCCAGCAGTCCAATGCAGACTAGCGGGGACGCCGGGGAGCTGTTTTTT.

The V and J genes are TRBV19 and TRBJ2-1; D is possibly TRBD2 (6 bases). The CDR3 totals 14 residues. The V end lost 11 bases, the J end lost 7 bases, and 21 bases lay between the germline ends. In germline, CDR1 is LNHDA, CDR2 SQIVND (reference sequence). The CDR3 protein is CAVSRGSGPNEQFF. The CDR3 DNA is TGTGCCGTGAGTCGGGGGTCGGGACCAAATGAGCAGTTCTTC.

In the case of this clonotype: A much larger clonotype is one base distant, so this may be a read error. This rearrangement joins TRBV7-9 to TRBJ2-7, with TRBD2 matching 11 bases. Unmatched junction bases numbered 5, after V lost 7 bases and J lost 6 bases. Germline V gene lookup returns CDR1 SEHNR and CDR2 FQNEAQ (reference sequence). This CDR3 is 13 amino acids long. The DNA for the CDR3 is TGTGCCAGCACCGGGACTAGCGGAGTCGAGCAGTACTTC. Translated: CASTGTSGVEQYF. Full variable domain (remainder filled in from reference TRBV7-9 and TRBJ2-7): DTGVSQNPRHKITKRGQNVTFRCDPISEHNRLYWYRQTLGQGPEFLTYFQNEAQLEKSRLLSDRFSAERPKGSFSTLEIQRTEQGDSAMYLCASTGTSGVEQYFGPGTRLTVT.

The V gene is TRBV19, the J gene TRBJ2-7; no definite D call. The CDR3 loop spans 14 amino acids. From germline, CDR1 is LNHDA and CDR2 SQIVND (reference sequence). V lost 1 base and J lost 2, with 9 bases in between. The CDR3 nucleotides read TGTGCCAGTAGTATAGGCCACTTTGCCTACGAGCAGTACTTC. It yields the protein CASSIGHFAYEQYF.

This clonotype appeared a few times. The chain combines TRBV30 with TRBJ2-7, with 10 nucleotides matching TRBD2. The germline V gene has CDR1 GTSNPN and CDR2 SVGIG (reference sequence). This CDR3 comprises 13 residues. V lost 0 bases and J lost 5; bases outside the gene matches: 1. CDR3 protein: CAWSVLAGNEQYF. DNA for the CDR3: TGTGCCTGGAGTGTACTAGCGGGAAACGAGCAGTACTTC.

The rearrangement links TRBV29-1 to TRBJ1-2; D remains unclear. V lost 4 bases to trimming and J lost 7 bases, with 10 bases between them. Germline loops: CDR1 SQVTM, CDR2 ANQGSEA. The CDR3 runs 11 residues. The CDR3 loop is CSVGTSSGYTF. The CDR3 DNA reads as TGCAGCGTTGGGACTAGTTCTGGCTACACCTTC.

The chain joins TRBV10-1 to TRBJ1-6; 9 bases are a match to TRBD1. Germline CDR1 reads WNHNN; CDR2 reads SYGVQD (reference sequence). This CDR3 has 14 residues. The J segment lost 8 bases and the V segment lost 6 bases, leaving 5 bases of the junction unmatched. The chain's CDR3 is CASSRDRVDSPLHF. In nucleotides, the CDR3 is TGCGCCAGCAGCCGGGACAGGGTGGATTCACCCCTCCACTTT.

Turning to this clonotype: This could be a read error, since a much larger clone is one nucleotide away. The chain employs TRBV7-2 and TRBJ2-3; 7 bases match TRBD2. Germline V CDR1 and CDR2: SGHTA, FQGNSA. This CDR3 is built from 17 residues. J was trimmed by 4 bases and V by 2 bases; bases with no gene match: 12. The CDR3 loop is CASSLPVAGAPADTQYF. The CDR3 DNA sequence: TGTGCCAGCAGCTTACCAGTTGCGGGAGCCCCCGCAGATACGCAGTATTTT. The variable domain in full, with the rest retrieved from reference TRBV7-2 and TRBJ2-3, is GAGVSQSPSNKVTEKGKDVELRCDPISGHTALYWYRQSLGQGLEFLIYFQGNSAPDKSGLPSDRFSAERTGGSVSTLTIQRTQQEDSAVYLCASSLPVAGAPADTQYFGPGTRLTVL.

This clonotype was detected many times. The chain joins TRBV14 to TRBJ2-1; TRBD2 aligns across 10 bases. This CDR3 has 16 amino acids. Germline V gene lookup returns CDR1 SGHDN and CDR2 FVKESK. Trimming removed 0 bases from V and 9 bases from J; junction bases left unmatched: 8. The CDR3 region has the DNA TGTGCCAGCAGCCAAGACATTAGCGGGAGGATTGGTGAGCAGTTCTTC. Its translation: CASSQDISGRIGEQFF.

This clonotype was seen only a few times. The chain carries TRBV27 and TRBJ2-7; D not certain. CDR1 and CDR2 from the germline V gene are MNHEY and SMNVEV (reference sequence). V lost 4 bases to trimming and J lost 3 bases, with 7 bases between them. The CDR3 extends over 12 amino acids. The DNA of the CDR3 is TGTGCCAGCAGTTCGAGGTTCTACGAGCAGTACTTC. This sequence encodes CASSSRFYEQYF.

The chain recombines TRBV27 with TRBJ1-2; tentative D call: TRBD1 (5 bases). Germline V gene sequence: CDR1 MNHEY, CDR2 SMNVEV (reference sequence). The CDR3 extends over 12 amino acids. The DNA for the CDR3 is TGTACCTCCGCCAGGGTTGGCTATGGCTACACCTTC. Protein: CTSARVGYGYTF.

This clonotype was observed at least ten times. J is TRBJ2-3 and V is TRBV7-9; D not resolved. Germline V gives CDR1 SEHNR, CDR2 FQNEAQ (reference sequence). The CDR3 consists of 11 residues. Trimming left V 8 bases short and J 0 bases short, with 3 bases between. The CDR3 here is CASLSTDTQYF. CDR3 nucleotide sequence: TGTGCCAGCCTGAGCACAGATACGCAGTATTTT.

This clonotype was found a few times. This chain links TRBV19 with TRBJ1-5; tentative D call: TRBD1 (5 bases). V lost 4 bases and J 5 bases, leaving 12 bases between the germline ends. The length of the CDR3 is 14 residues. Per germline, CDR1 LNHDA and CDR2 SQIVND (reference sequence). CDR3 residues: CASSTGTEYQPQHF. The CDR3 DNA sequence: TGTGCCAGTAGTACCGGGACGGAATATCAGCCCCAGCATTTT. The complete variable domain, with remaining parts taken from reference TRBV19 and TRBJ1-5, reads DGGITQSPKYLFRKEGQNVTLSCEQNLNHDAMYWYRQDPGQGLRLIYYSQIVNDFQKGDIAEGYSVSREKKESFPLTVTSAQKNPTAFYLCASSTGTEYQPQHFGDGTRLSIL.

This clonotype was seen more than once but under ten times. The chain is built from TRBV27 and TRBJ1-1; D gene unclear. Germline V gene sequence: CDR1 MNHEY, CDR2 SMNVEV (reference sequence). This CDR3 spans 11 amino acids. Deletions cut 8 bases from V and 4 bases from J, with 8 bases between. CDR3 DNA sequence: TGTGCCAGCTGGCGGGGCACTGAAGCTTTCTTT. This encodes CASWRGTEAFF.

J is TRBJ2-5 and V is TRBV7-9, with TRBD2 matching 7 bases. The germline V gene has CDR1 SEHNR and CDR2 FQNEAQ (reference sequence). The CDR3 is made up of 15 amino acids. The V gene end was trimmed by 1 base and the J gene end by 3 bases; junction bases not matched to a gene: 5. CDR3 sequence: CASSLVGLAEETQYF. DNA for the CDR3: TGTGCCAGCAGCTTAGTTGGGCTAGCGGAAGAGACCCAGTACTTC.

This sequence joins TRBV9 and TRBJ1-2; D is undetermined. V lost 0 bases and J 4 bases, leaving 16 bases between the germline ends. Germline-derived CDR1 and CDR2 are SGDLS and YYNGEE. The CDR3 is made up of 16 amino acids. CDR3 nucleotides: TGTGCCAGCAGCGTAGGTGCCCCCGCCAGTGCCTATGGCTACACCTTC. Amino acid sequence: CASSVGAPASAYGYTF.

On this clonotype: This likely comes from a read error, as the CDR3 has no conserved phenylalanine or tryptophan at its end. The V and J genes are TRBV18 and TRBJ2-7; D is undetermined. CDR1 is KGHSH and CDR2 is LQKENI in the germline V gene. This CDR3 comprises 15 residues. The V gene lost 2 bases and the J gene lost 0 bases, with 11 bases spanning the gap. The CDR3 DNA reads as TGTGCCAGCTCACCAACGGACCCGAGCTCCTACGAGCAGTACTCC. Translating gives CASSPTDPSSYEQYS.

The chain joins TRBV10-3 to TRBJ1-5, with a possible D match to TRBD1 (5 bases). Trimming shortened V by 6 bases and J by 5 bases, and 17 bases separated the two germline ends. The CDR3 contains 15 residues. Germline CDR1 and CDR2: ENHRY and SYGVKD. CDR3 sequence (DNA): TGTGCCATCAGCTCCGGGGCCGGATGGGATCAGCCCCAGCATTTT. Amino acid sequence: CAISSGAGWDQPQHF.

This clonotype was seen many times. The J gene is TRBJ2-7, the V gene TRBV5-6; possibly TRBD2 for D (5 bases). Trimming removed 5 bases from V and 3 bases from J, with 9 bases in between. This CDR3 is built from 12 residues. The germline V gene has CDR1 SGHDT and CDR2 YYEEEE. CDR3 region: CASRFGDYEQYF. Here the CDR3 DNA reads TGTGCCAGCAGATTCGGGGACTACGAGCAGTACTTC.

In its sample, this clonotype was seen a few times. The chain has TRBV3-1 and TRBJ1-1; no reliable D call. Germline V gives CDR1 LGHDT, CDR2 YNNKEL (reference sequence). Between the trimmed V and J ends, which lost 1 base and 0 bases, there was a span of 12 bases. The CDR3 covers 16 residues. The CDR3 spells CASSQVSASMNTEAFF. CDR3 in DNA: TGTGCCAGCAGCCAAGTCTCCGCCAGCATGAACACTGAAGCTTTCTTT.